One and the same sample provided the 18 T cell receptor beta chains below, sequenced in a study of T cells of healthy individuals. TCRdb passed the 5' RACE reads through MiXCR, listing each CDR3 protein once. In the table there are under 70,000 distinct CDR3 sequences, approximately 15% of which are singletons. These receptors originate from a human donor in good health.

J is TRBJ1-2 and V is TRBV5-6; no firm D call. Germline CDR1 is SGHDT and CDR2 is YYEEEE. The CDR3 is made up of 13 amino acids. V was shortened by 5 bases and J by 2 bases, with 10 bases between the two germline ends. CDR3: CASSTVVNYGYTF. For the CDR3, the DNA is TGTGCCAGCAGTACGGTTGTGAACTATGGCTACACCTTC.

The V gene is TRBV7-2, the J gene TRBJ1-1; D may be TRBD1 (6 bases). The CDR3 runs to 15 residues. V lost 2 bases and J 7 bases, leaving 17 bases between the germline ends. Germline values: CDR1 SGHTA, CDR2 FQGNSA. The CDR3 coding sequence is TGTGCCAGCAGCTTACTGGGGGCCGCGGAGGGTGAAGCTTTCTTT. This translates into CASSLLGAAEGEAFF.

This clonotype was seen a handful of times. This sequence joins TRBV24-1 and TRBJ2-3; D is tentatively TRBD1 or TRBD2 (5 bases each). Germline assignment: CDR1 KGHDR and CDR2 SFDVKD. Trimming took 4 bases from V and 5 from J, leaving 24 bases between them. The CDR3 has 18 residues. CDR3 DNA: TGTGCCACCAGTGACGCCAGCTATCAGGTGGTGGGGGAAGATACGCAGTATTTT. Its protein product is CATSDASYQVVGEDTQYF.

This clonotype occurred many times. V usage is TRBV10-3 and J usage is TRBJ1-1; 7 nucleotides line up with TRBD1. V shed 4 bases, J shed 1 base, and the junction held 9 bases outside the gene matches. The CDR3 contains 16 residues. The germline gives CDR1 ENHRY, CDR2 SYGVKD. CDR3: CAISASQGGTNTEAFF. The CDR3, as DNA: TGTGCCATCAGTGCTTCTCAGGGGGGGACGAACACTGAAGCTTTCTTT.

This clonotype has just a few counts. The chain links TRBV7-2 to TRBJ2-7; D might be TRBD2 (5 bases). Looked up from germline, CDR1 is SGHTA and CDR2 is FQGNSA. This CDR3 is 15 amino acids long. The germline V and J ends were trimmed by 3 bases and 2 bases, with 14 bases remaining between them. The chain's CDR3 is CASSFKGLSTYEQYF. The CDR3 DNA reads TGTGCCAGCAGCTTTAAAGGACTCAGCACCTACGAGCAGTACTTC.

A note on this clonotype: A much larger clone is a single base away; this may be a read error. The chain has TRBV30 and TRBJ2-2; 9 bases are shared with TRBD1. The CDR3 runs 15 residues. Germline CDR1 reads GTSNPN; CDR2 reads SVGIG (reference sequence). The chain's CDR3 is CAWAWGQGNTWELFF. CDR3 nucleotides: TGTGCCTGGGCCTGGGGACAGGGAAACACCTGGGAGCTGTTTTTT. Full variable domain (rest looked up from reference TRBV30 and TRBJ2-2): SQTIHQWPATLVQPVGSPLSLECTVEGTSNPNLYWYRQAAGRGLQLLFYSVGIGQISSEVPQNLSASRPQDRQFILSSKKLLLSDSGFYLCAWAWGQGNTWELFFGEGSRLTVL.

This clonotype was seen a few times. The chain carries TRBV6-2 or TRBV6-3 and TRBJ1-5; perhaps TRBD1 as D (6 bases). The length of the CDR3 is 15 residues. The germline gives CDR1 MNHEY, CDR2 SVGEGT. The germline V and J ends were trimmed by 5 bases and 7 bases, with 18 bases remaining between them. This CDR3 reads CASSPSFRGGQPQHF. DNA for the CDR3: TGTGCCAGCAGTCCCTCGTTCAGGGGAGGCCAGCCCCAGCATTTT.

This clonotype has a count of ten or more. The chain has TRBV5-1 and TRBJ2-2; no firm D call. V was trimmed by 1 base and J by 6 bases, leaving 13 bases between them. The CDR3 contains 15 residues. The germline gives CDR1 SGHRS, CDR2 YFSETQ. CDR3 DNA sequence: TGCGCCAGCAGCTTGTGGGGTTCGGCCGCCGGGGAGCTGTTTTTT. Translating gives CASSLWGSAAGELFF.

The V gene is TRBV4-3, the J gene TRBJ2-3, with D perhaps matching TRBD1 (6 bases). V shed 0 bases and J shed 3 bases, with 7 bases lying between them. The CDR3 sequence is 14 residues long. CDR1 LGHNA and CDR2 YSLEER come from the germline V gene. The CDR3 is CASSQEQGTDTQYF. The CDR3 DNA reads as TGCGCCAGCAGCCAAGAACAGGGAACAGATACGCAGTATTTT.

This clonotype was counted ten times or more. The chain employs TRBV7-2 and TRBJ2-1; 9 bases map to TRBD1. V gave up 5 bases and J gave up 8 bases; unmatched junction bases: 16. CDR3 length: 17 residues. Per germline, CDR1 SGHTA and CDR2 FQGNSA. CDR3 region: CASSPRESLTGGDEQFF. CDR3 nucleotide sequence: TGTGCCAGCAGCCCAAGAGAGTCATTGACAGGGGGAGATGAGCAGTTCTTC.

This clonotype was observed at least ten times. The V call is TRBV6-5, the J call TRBJ2-7, with a weak D call TRBD2 (5 bases). CDR3 length: 13 residues. Looked up from germline, CDR1 is MNHEY and CDR2 is SVGAGI. Trimming took off 6 bases at V and 3 bases at J, with 12 bases between the two ends. The CDR3 here is CASRGRGLYEQYF. CDR3 DNA sequence: TGTGCCAGCAGGGGCAGAGGACTCTACGAGCAGTACTTC.

This chain links TRBV10-3 with TRBJ2-3, with D perhaps TRBD2 (6 bases). The CDR3 covers 15 residues. Germline V gives CDR1 ENHRY, CDR2 SYGVKD. V was cut by 3 bases and J by 0 bases, with 10 bases left in between. The CDR3 bases are TGTGCCATCAGTGATGGCGGGACTAGCACAGATACGCAGTATTTT. Amino acids: CAISDGGTSTDTQYF.

This clonotype was recorded at least ten times. The chain links TRBV9 to TRBJ1-5; D might be TRBD1 (6 bases). Per the germline V gene, CDR1 is SGDLS and CDR2 is YYNGEE. The CDR3 spans 15 residues. The V gene lost 3 bases and the J gene lost 5 bases, with 15 bases spanning the gap. The DNA of the CDR3 is TGTGCCAGCAGCGAAGGGACACGAAGTTATCAGCCCCAGCATTTT. Protein: CASSEGTRSYQPQHF.

This clonotype has at least ten counts. V usage is TRBV29-1 and J usage is TRBJ1-1, with 9 bases aligning to TRBD1. CDR3 length: 13 amino acids. The junction had 12 bases not matched to a gene; V was cut back by 6 bases and J by 10 bases. Germline V CDR1 and CDR2: SQVTM, ANQGSEA. In nucleotides, the CDR3 is TGCAGCGTGCGGGACAGGGACGAGATGGGAGCTTTCTTT. Its translation: CSVRDRDEMGAFF.

The V call is TRBV5-6, the J call TRBJ2-1; D is unclear. Germline V CDR1 and CDR2: SGHDT, YYEEEE. V was cut by 0 bases and J by 6 bases, with 7 bases left in between. The CDR3 length is 13 residues. CDR3 DNA: TGTGCCAGCAGCTTGGAGGTCTTCAATGAGCAGTTCTTC. It translates to CASSLEVFNEQFF. Based on the CDR3 plus reference TRBV5-6 and TRBJ2-1, the full variable domain is DAGVTQSPTHLIKTRGQQVTLRCSPKSGHDTVSWYQQALGQGPQFIFQYYEEEERQRGNFPDRFSGHQFPNYSSELNVNALLLGDSALYLCASSLEVFNEQFFGPGTRLTVL.

This chain links TRBV3-1 with TRBJ1-6; no reliable D call. The length of the CDR3 is 13 residues. V was pared by 3 bases and J by 11 bases, with 11 bases between. Germline V gene data show CDR1 as LGHDT and CDR2 as YNNKEL (reference sequence). CDR3 in DNA: TGTGCCAGCAGCCAGCAGTCGGGAGCACCCCTCCACTTT. It codes for CASSQQSGAPLHF.

This clonotype was seen repeatedly, ten times or more. The chain employs TRBV7-7 and TRBJ2-7, with a tentative D call TRBD1 (7 bases). The germline V and J ends were trimmed by 5 bases and 3 bases, with 17 bases remaining between them. Germline CDR1 SSHAT, CDR2 FNYEAQ (reference sequence). The CDR3 covers 15 residues. CDR3 nucleotides: TGTGCCAGCAGCCCCGCAGGGGGGCCATTCTACGAGCAGTACTTC. It codes for CASSPAGGPFYEQYF.

The sample holds many counts of this clonotype. The rearrangement uses TRBV4-3 and TRBJ2-1, with TRBD1 matching 8 bases. The J segment lost 9 bases and the V segment lost 2 bases, leaving 9 bases of the junction unmatched. Germline assignment: CDR1 LGHNA and CDR2 YSLEER. CDR3 length equals 15 residues. The CDR3 nucleotides are TGCGCCAGCAGCCAATCGTGGCAGGGGGCAGGTGAGCAGTTCTTC. Translation: CASSQSWQGAGEQFF.